The 25 T cell receptor beta chains presented below share a single source sample, sequenced in a study of neurological immune-mediated disorders (dated by TCRdb to about 2019). Receptor amplification or capture employed 5' RACE. The data were produced on an Illumina HiSeq 2500. Through fastp at Q25 and MiXCR, TCRdb rebuilt clones from the public reads, retaining in-frame beta chains. Every entry covers one CDR3 protein and lists the most common genes and DNA from its rows. The table for this sample lists about 84,000 distinct CDR3 sequences; 10% of them were counted only once. Jointly, the top ten make up around 1.8% of the sample. The sample was PBMCs. The receptors shown here come from a man aged 35-49 years in good health.

This clonotype came up many times. The V and J genes are TRBV5-1 and TRBJ2-2, with TRBD1 matching over 8 bases. Germline-derived CDR1 and CDR2 are SGHRS and YFSETQ. V shed 4 bases, J shed 6 bases, and the junction held 11 bases outside the gene matches. The CDR3 length is 16 residues. In nucleotides, the CDR3 is TGCGCCAGCAGCCCGATCGGACAGGGCCTCGCCGGGGAGCTGTTTTTT. Translated: CASSPIGQGLAGELFF.

This clonotype has at least ten counts. This chain joins TRBV12-3 or TRBV12-4 and TRBJ2-7, with D perhaps being TRBD1 or TRBD2 (5 bases each). V shed 3 bases and J shed 6 bases, with 12 bases lying between them. This CDR3 contains 13 residues. The CDR3 here is CASSFGTEVEQYF. The CDR3 region has the DNA TGTGCCAGCAGTTTTGGGACGGAGGTCGAGCAGTACTTC.

Regarding this clonotype: A read error may be the cause here, since a much bigger clone is one base away. The chain links TRBV20-1 to TRBJ2-7; TRBD1 agrees at 7 bases. Germline V CDR1 and CDR2: DFQATT, SNEGSKA (reference sequence). This CDR3 region has 14 residues. V was clipped by 6 bases and J by 3 bases; unmatched bases: 11. CDR3 DNA: TGCAGTGCCACCTATTCAGGGGGTGTCTACGAGCAGTACTTC. Translated: CSATYSGGVYEQYF.

This clonotype was seen many times. The gene calls are TRBV7-6 and TRBJ2-5; possibly TRBD1 for D (6 bases). Germline V gene lookup returns CDR1 SGHVS and CDR2 FNYEAQ. Trimming took 5 bases from V and 0 from J, leaving 10 bases between them. The length of the CDR3 is 14 residues. The CDR3 sequence: CASSPGQYQETQYF. CDR3 DNA sequence: TGTGCCAGCAGCCCCGGACAGTACCAAGAGACCCAGTACTTC.

This clonotype was seen repeatedly, ten times or more. The V gene is TRBV12-3 or TRBV12-4, the J gene TRBJ2-5, with TRBD2 matching over 10 bases. V lost 4 bases, J lost 2 bases, and 10 bases stayed unmatched. The length of the CDR3 is 17 residues. CDR3 nucleotide sequence: TGTGCCAGCAGTTCGATGGTACTAGCGGGGAAGCAAGAGACCCAGTACTTC. This codes for CASSSMVLAGKQETQYF.

This clonotype was detected many times. V usage is TRBV11-2 and J usage is TRBJ2-3; a weak D match, TRBD2 (6 bases). CDR3 length: 15 amino acids. Trimming left V 3 bases short and J 2 bases short, with 12 bases between. CDR1 is SGHAT and CDR2 is FQNNGV in the germline V gene. The CDR3, as DNA: TGTGCCAGCAGCTTCATAGCGGACCCCACAGATACGCAGTATTTT. Protein: CASSFIADPTDTQYF.

The sample holds many counts of this clonotype. The chain is built from TRBV10-3 and TRBJ1-5, with 9 bases that match TRBD1. Germline CDR1 and CDR2: ENHRY and SYGVKD. The CDR3 spans 14 residues. V was clipped by 2 bases and J by 4 bases; unmatched bases: 0. The chain's CDR3 is CAISEGTGNQPQHF. As DNA, the CDR3 is TGTGCCATCAGTGAGGGGACAGGGAATCAGCCCCAGCATTTT.

The chain has TRBV5-6 and TRBJ2-3; no definite D call. V was clipped by 4 bases and J by 6 bases, with 12 bases between them. In germline, CDR1 is SGHDT, CDR2 YYEEEE. The CDR3 totals 13 residues. In DNA form, the CDR3 reads TGTGCCAGCAGCGGGGTCGGCGCCGATACGCAGTATTTT. Its protein is CASSGVGADTQYF.

This clonotype came up many times. The gene calls are TRBV20-1 and TRBJ2-3; D is perhaps TRBD2 (6 bases). Between the trimmed V and J ends, which lost 2 bases and 2 bases, there was a span of 8 bases. Germline CDR1 is DFQATT and CDR2 is SNEGSKA (reference sequence). The CDR3 contains 13 residues. The DNA of the CDR3 is TGCAGTGCTAGATGGGACTTCACAGATACGCAGTATTTT. Protein product: CSARWDFTDTQYF.

In its sample, this clonotype was seen many times. V is TRBV5-1 and J is TRBJ2-7; no firm D call. The germline V gene has CDR1 SGHRS and CDR2 YFSETQ. The CDR3 runs 14 residues. V was clipped by 1 base and J by 6 bases, with 14 bases between them. The CDR3 loop is CASSLLAPGGEQYF. Here the CDR3 DNA reads TGCGCCAGCAGCTTGCTCGCGCCGGGTGGCGAGCAGTACTTC.

This clonotype has ten or more counts. The chain combines TRBV5-8 with TRBJ1-4, with a weak D call TRBD1 (5 bases). Trimming cost V 5 bases and J 6 bases, with 14 bases left between them. The CDR3 loop spans 14 amino acids. Germline V CDR1 and CDR2: SGHTS, YDEGEE. Written as DNA, the CDR3 is TGTGCCAGCAGTCCTGGGGGAAGCTATGAAAAACTGTTTTTT. Its protein product is CASSPGGSYEKLFF.

This clonotype was seen at least ten times. This chain joins TRBV6-5 and TRBJ2-7; possible D gene TRBD2, 5 bases. Trimming shortened V by 2 bases and J by 3 bases, and 14 bases separated the two germline ends. The CDR3 runs 15 residues. The V gene's germline CDR1 is MNHEY and CDR2 SVGAGI. Written as DNA, the CDR3 is TGTGCCAGCAGTTACCGTCCTAGCTCTGGCTACGAGCAGTACTTC. Protein product: CASSYRPSSGYEQYF.

In this sample, this clonotype turned up many times. The chain recombines TRBV9 with TRBJ2-4; 9 nucleotides agree with TRBD1. CDR1 is SGDLS and CDR2 is YYNGEE in the germline V gene. CDR3 length: 16 amino acids. Trimming at V came to 0 bases and at J to 1 base, leaving 2 bases not matched to a gene. CDR3 sequence (DNA): TGTGCCAGCAGCGTAGCGGACAGGGGCGCCAAAAACATTCAGTACTTC. The encoded protein is CASSVADRGAKNIQYF. Using reference TRBV9 and TRBJ2-4 for the parts outside the CDR3, the full variable domain is DSGVTQTPKHLITATGQRVTLRCSPRSGDLSVYWYQQSLDQGLQFLIQYYNGEERAKGNILERFSAQQFPDLHSELNLSSLELGDSALYFCASSVADRGAKNIQYFGAGTRLSVL.

This clonotype was detected ten times or more. The genes are TRBV5-1 and TRBJ1-4; tentatively, D is TRBD1 (5 bases). The CDR3 totals 19 residues. The V gene lost 1 base and the J gene lost 2 bases, with 21 bases spanning the gap. CDR1 is SGHRS and CDR2 is YFSETQ in the germline V gene. As DNA, the CDR3 is TGCGCCAGCAGCTTGTCACGGGGGATCTCCCTTTCGACTAATGAAAAACTGTTTTTT. Encoded protein: CASSLSRGISLSTNEKLFF.

This clonotype was counted between two and nine times. The gene calls are TRBV29-1 and TRBJ1-2; D is unresolved. The V end lost 2 bases, the J end lost 8 bases, and 9 bases lay between the germline ends. Germline V gene data show CDR1 as SQVTM and CDR2 as ANQGSEA. The CDR3 runs 11 residues. As DNA, the CDR3 is TGCAGCGTTGAACCATACGGGGGCTACACCTTC. Residues: CSVEPYGGYTF.

This chain uses TRBV2 with TRBJ2-2; the D is unclear. Between the trimmed V and J ends, which lost 7 bases and 2 bases, there was a span of 14 bases. Germline loops: CDR1 SNHLY, CDR2 FYNNEI. CDR3 length: 15 residues. CDR3 sequence (DNA): TGTGCCAGCAATCCTACCGGTGGTAACACCGGGGAGCTGTTTTTT. This codes for CASNPTGGNTGELFF.

This clonotype was picked up many times. The rearrangement joins TRBV5-4 to TRBJ2-1; TRBD2 aligns across 9 bases. The J segment lost 9 bases and the V segment lost 2 bases, leaving 12 bases of the junction unmatched. Germline V gene lookup returns CDR1 SGHNT and CDR2 YYREEE (reference sequence). This CDR3 contains 16 residues. CDR3 protein: CASSLGAGGPRGEQFF. The CDR3 coding sequence is TGTGCCAGCAGCTTAGGGGCGGGGGGGCCCCGAGGTGAGCAGTTCTTC.

This clonotype was recorded at least ten times. V and J are TRBV2 and TRBJ2-1; no clear D. The CDR3 totals 12 residues. The germline V gene encodes CDR1 SNHLY and CDR2 FYNNEI. Trimming cost V 5 bases and J 6 bases, with 8 bases left between them. CDR3 region: CASSLFINEQFF. For the CDR3, the DNA is TGTGCCAGCAGTTTATTCATCAATGAGCAGTTCTTC.

This clonotype showed up many times. The chain joins TRBV6-6 to TRBJ1-5; D possibly corresponds to TRBD1 (5 bases). In germline, CDR1 is MNHNY, CDR2 SVGAGI (reference sequence). CDR3 length equals 16 residues. V was clipped by 7 bases and J by 2 bases, with 18 bases between them. CDR3 nucleotides: TGTGCCAGCACTTCACCTAGGGGAGGGGGCAATCAGCCCCAGCATTTT. Translation gives CASTSPRGGGNQPQHF.

This clonotype appeared once. Germline and junction disagree at one end, which may indicate a read error. The V gene is TRBV20-1, the J gene TRBJ2-1; 7 positions agree with TRBD1. This CDR3 has 14 residues. CDR1 and CDR2 from the germline V gene are DFQATT and SNEGSKA (reference sequence). The CDR3 here is CSTRPTGSLGEQFF. Written as DNA, the CDR3 is TGCAGTACTAGACCGACAGGGAGTCTGGGGGAGCAGTTCTTC.

This clonotype was seen at least ten times. Written as DNA, the CDR3 is TGTGCCAGCAGTCCTACAGGGGGAAATCAGCCCCAGCATTTT. It translates to CASSPTGGNQPQHF. The chain couples TRBV12-3 or TRBV12-4 to TRBJ1-5, with 8 positions matching TRBD1. This CDR3 region has 14 residues. J lost 4 bases, V lost 5 bases, and 4 bases had no gene match.

This clonotype was recorded many times. This chain connects TRBV5-1 to TRBJ2-7; 8 nucleotides agree with TRBD1. J gave up 3 bases and V 2 bases, and 16 bases lay outside the gene matches. Germline V gives CDR1 SGHRS, CDR2 YFSETQ. This CDR3 region has 18 residues. The CDR3 DNA reads TGCGCCAGCAGCTTAGACCCTCATCAGGGGGCGCGCGGCTACGAGCAGTACTTC. Translating it yields CASSLDPHQGARGYEQYF.

This clonotype was seen ten or more times. This chain's CDR3 is CASSPGLALLEAYEQYF. The CDR3 region has the DNA TGTGCCAGCAGCCCAGGGTTAGCCCTCTTGGAGGCCTACGAGCAGTACTTC. The V gene is TRBV6-5, the J gene TRBJ2-7; perhaps D is TRBD1 or TRBD2 (5 bases each). V lost 6 bases and J lost 2, with 23 bases in between. Per the germline V gene, CDR1 is MNHEY and CDR2 is SVGAGI. The CDR3 runs to 17 residues.

This clonotype has at least ten counts. This chain uses TRBV2 with TRBJ2-7, with no clear D. In germline, CDR1 is SNHLY, CDR2 FYNNEI. This CDR3 comprises 11 residues. V dropped 0 bases and J dropped 7 bases, with 4 bases sitting between them. Here the CDR3 DNA reads TGTGCCAGCAGTGAAGCGAGGGAGCAGTACTTC. Amino acids: CASSEAREQYF.

The table lists this clonotype with a few counts. The chain carries TRBV7-2 and TRBJ1-1; D call uncertain. The CDR3 has 13 amino acids. Germline-derived CDR1 and CDR2 are SGHTA and FQGNSA. V was cut by 3 bases and J by 5 bases, with 10 bases left in between. Written as DNA, the CDR3 is TGTGCCAGCAGCTTCGGATTTATGACTGAAGCTTTCTTT. Its protein is CASSFGFMTEAFF.